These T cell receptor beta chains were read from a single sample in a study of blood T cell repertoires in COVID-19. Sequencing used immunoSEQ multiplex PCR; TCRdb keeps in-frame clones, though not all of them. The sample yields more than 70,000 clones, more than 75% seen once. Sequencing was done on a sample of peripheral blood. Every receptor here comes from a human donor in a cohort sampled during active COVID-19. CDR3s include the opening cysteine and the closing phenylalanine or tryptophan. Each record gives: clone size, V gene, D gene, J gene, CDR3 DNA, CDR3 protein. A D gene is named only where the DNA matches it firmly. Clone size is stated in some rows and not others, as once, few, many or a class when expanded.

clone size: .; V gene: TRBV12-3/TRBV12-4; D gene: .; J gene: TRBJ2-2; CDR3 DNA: TGTGCCAGCAGGGCAACCGGGGAGCTGTTTTTT; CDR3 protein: CASRATGELFF
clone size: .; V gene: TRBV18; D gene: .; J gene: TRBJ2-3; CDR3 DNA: TGTGCCAGCTCACCCCCGGTGGGAGCGGTCACAGATACGCAGTATTTT; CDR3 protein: CASSPPVGAVTDTQYF
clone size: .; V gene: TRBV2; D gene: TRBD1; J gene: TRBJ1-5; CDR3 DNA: TGTGCCAGCAGGGGACAGAGCAATCAGCCCCAGCATTTT; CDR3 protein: CASRGQSNQPQHF
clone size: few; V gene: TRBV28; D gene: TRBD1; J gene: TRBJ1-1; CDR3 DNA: TGTGCCAGCCACCCTGGGGACAGAGAAGCTTTCTTT; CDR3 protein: CASHPGDREAFF
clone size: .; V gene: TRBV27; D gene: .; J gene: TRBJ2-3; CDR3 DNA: TGTGCCAGCAGTTCGGTCGCCCCTCGCACAGATACGCAGTATTTT; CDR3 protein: CASSSVAPRTDTQYF
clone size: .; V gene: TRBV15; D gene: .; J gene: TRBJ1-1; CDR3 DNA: TGTGCCACCAGCACCCGGAGGGTGAACACTGAAGCTTTCTTT; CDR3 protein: CATSTRRVNTEAFF
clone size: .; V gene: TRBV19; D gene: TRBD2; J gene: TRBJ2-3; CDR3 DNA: TGTGCCAGCCGCGGACTAGCGGGACTCACAGATACGCAGTATTTT; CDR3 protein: CASRGLAGLTDTQYF
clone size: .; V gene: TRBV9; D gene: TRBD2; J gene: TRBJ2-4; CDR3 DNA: TGTGCCAGCAGCCCATTAGCGGGAGAAGCCAAAAACATTCAGTACTTC; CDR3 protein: CASSPLAGEAKNIQYF
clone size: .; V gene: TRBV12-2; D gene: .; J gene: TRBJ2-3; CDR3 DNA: TGTGCAAGTCGGACCATTAAAGGAGGCACAGATACGCAGTATTTT; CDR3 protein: CASRTIKGGTDTQYF
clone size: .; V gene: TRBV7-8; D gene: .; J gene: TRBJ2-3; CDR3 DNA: TGTGCCAGCAGCTCCCCAGGACATCACCAAGTCACAGATACGCAGTATTTT; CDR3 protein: CASSSPGHHQVTDTQYF
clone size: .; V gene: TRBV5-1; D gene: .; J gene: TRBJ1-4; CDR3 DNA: TGCGCCAGCAGCTTATCCCTAGAACATGAAAAACTGTTTTTT; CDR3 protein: CASSLSLEHEKLFF
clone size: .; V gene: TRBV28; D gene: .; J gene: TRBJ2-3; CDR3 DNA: TGTGCCAGCATTCAAGGGGGAGGGACCACGCAGTATTTT; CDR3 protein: CASIQGGGTTQYF
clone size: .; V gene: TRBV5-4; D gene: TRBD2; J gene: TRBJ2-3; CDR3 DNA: TGTGCCAGCAGCCCTAGCGGGATGATGGCGGATACGCAGTATTTT; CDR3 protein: CASSPSGMMADTQYF
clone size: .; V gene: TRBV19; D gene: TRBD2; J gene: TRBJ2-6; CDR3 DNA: TGTGCCAGTAGAATGACTAGCGGCAGCTCTGGGGCCAACGTCCTGACTTTC; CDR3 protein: CASRMTSGSSGANVLTF
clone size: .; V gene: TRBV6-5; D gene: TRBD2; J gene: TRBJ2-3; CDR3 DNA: TGTGCCAGCAGTTATCGCGGGAGAAGTGATACGCAGTATTTT; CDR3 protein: CASSYRGRSDTQYF
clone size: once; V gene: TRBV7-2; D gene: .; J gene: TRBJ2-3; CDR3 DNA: TGTGCCAGCAGCTTAAGTTCGGCGGATACAGATACGCAGTATTTT; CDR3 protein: CASSLSSADTDTQYF
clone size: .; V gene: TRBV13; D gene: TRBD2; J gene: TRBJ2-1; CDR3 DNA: TGTGCCAGCAGCTTAGAGCGGGGGGATGAGCAGTTCTTC; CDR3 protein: CASSLERGDEQFF